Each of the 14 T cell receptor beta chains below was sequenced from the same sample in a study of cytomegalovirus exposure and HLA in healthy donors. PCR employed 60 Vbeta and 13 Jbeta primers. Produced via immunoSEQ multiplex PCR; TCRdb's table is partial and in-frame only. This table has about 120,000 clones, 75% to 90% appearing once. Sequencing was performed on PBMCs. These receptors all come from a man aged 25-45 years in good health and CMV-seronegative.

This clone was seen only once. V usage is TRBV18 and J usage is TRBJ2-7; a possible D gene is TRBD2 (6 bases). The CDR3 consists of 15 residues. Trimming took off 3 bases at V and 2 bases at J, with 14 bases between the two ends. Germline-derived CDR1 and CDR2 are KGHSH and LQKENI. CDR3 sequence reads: CASSPVGGSAYEQYF. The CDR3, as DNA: TGTGCCAGCTCACCTGTGGGAGGCTCAGCCTACGAGCAGTACTTC.

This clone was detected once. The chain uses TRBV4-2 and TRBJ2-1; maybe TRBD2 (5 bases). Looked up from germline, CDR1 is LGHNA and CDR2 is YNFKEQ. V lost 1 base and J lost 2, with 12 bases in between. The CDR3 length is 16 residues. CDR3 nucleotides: TGTGCCAGCAGCCAAGGAGCGTCGGAGGCCTACAATGAGCAGTTCTTC. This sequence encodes CASSQGASEAYNEQFF.

CDR3 sequence reads: CAWSVTRRGSDEQFF. CDR3 nucleotide sequence: TGTGCCTGGAGTGTGACACGGCGGGGATCGGATGAGCAGTTCTTC. The gene calls are TRBV30 and TRBJ2-1; D might be TRBD2 (6 bases). The V gene's germline CDR1 is GTSNPN and CDR2 SVGIG (reference sequence). The CDR3 is 15 amino acids. The V end was cut by 0 bases, the J end by 8 bases, with 17 bases between.

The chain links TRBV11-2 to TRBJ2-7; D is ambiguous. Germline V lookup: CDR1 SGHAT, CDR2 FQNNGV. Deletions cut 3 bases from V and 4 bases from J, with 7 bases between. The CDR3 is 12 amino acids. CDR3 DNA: TGTGCCAGCAGCTTCGACGGGTACGAGCAGTACTTC. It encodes CASSFDGYEQYF.

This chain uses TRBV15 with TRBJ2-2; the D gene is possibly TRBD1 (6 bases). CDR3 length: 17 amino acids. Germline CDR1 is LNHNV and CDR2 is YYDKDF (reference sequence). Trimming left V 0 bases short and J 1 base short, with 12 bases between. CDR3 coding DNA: TGTGCCACCAGCAGAGATTCGGGGACAATGAACACCGGGGAGCTGTTTTTT. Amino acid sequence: CATSRDSGTMNTGELFF. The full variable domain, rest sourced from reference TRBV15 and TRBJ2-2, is DAMVIQNPRYQVTQFGKPVTLSCSQTLNHNVMYWYQQKSSQAPKLLFHYYDKDFNNEADTPDNFQSRRPNTSFCFLDIRSPGLGDTAMYLCATSRDSGTMNTGELFFGEGSRLTVL.

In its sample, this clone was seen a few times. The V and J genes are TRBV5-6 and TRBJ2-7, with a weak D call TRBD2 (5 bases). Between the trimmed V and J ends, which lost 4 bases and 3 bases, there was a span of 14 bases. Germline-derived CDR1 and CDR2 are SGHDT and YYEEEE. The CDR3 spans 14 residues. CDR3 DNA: TGTGCCAGCAGCCGGCCGGCGACTATCTACGAGCAGTACTTC. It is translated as CASSRPATIYEQYF.

CDR3 DNA sequence: TGTGCCAGCAGCTTATTAGGGAGTGATACTGAAGCTTTCTTT. Encoded protein: CASSLLGSDTEAFF. The gene calls are TRBV11-2 and TRBJ1-1, with D uncertain. The germline V gene has CDR1 SGHAT and CDR2 FQNNGV. V shed 2 bases and J shed 5 bases, with 12 bases lying between them. CDR3 length: 14 amino acids.

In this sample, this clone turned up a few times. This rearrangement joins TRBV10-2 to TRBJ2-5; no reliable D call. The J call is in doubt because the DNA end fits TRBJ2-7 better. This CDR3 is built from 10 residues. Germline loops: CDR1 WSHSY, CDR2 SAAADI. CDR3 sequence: CASLDYEQYF. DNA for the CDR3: TGCGCCAGTTTGGACTACGAGCAGTACTTC.

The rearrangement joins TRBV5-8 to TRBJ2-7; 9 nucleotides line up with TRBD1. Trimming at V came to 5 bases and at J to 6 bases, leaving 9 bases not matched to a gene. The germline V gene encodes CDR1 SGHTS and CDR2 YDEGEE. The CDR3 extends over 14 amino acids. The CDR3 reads CASSTPGQGSEQYF. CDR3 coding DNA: TGTGCCAGCAGTACCCCGGGACAGGGTTCCGAGCAGTACTTC.

The CDR3 sequence: CASSARQGETQYF. The CDR3, as DNA: TGTGCCAGCAGCGCTAGACAGGGAGAGACCCAGTACTTC. V and J are TRBV9 and TRBJ2-5, with TRBD1 matching over 7 bases. CDR3 length: 13 amino acids. V shed 3 bases, J shed 4 bases, and the junction held 3 bases outside the gene matches. Germline assignment: CDR1 SGDLS and CDR2 YYNGEE.

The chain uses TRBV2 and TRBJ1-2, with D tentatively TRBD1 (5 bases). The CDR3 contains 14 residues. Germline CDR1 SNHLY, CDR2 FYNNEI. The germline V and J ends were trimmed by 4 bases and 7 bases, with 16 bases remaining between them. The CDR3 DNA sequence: TGTGCCAGCAGTGTTGGCAGGGCCGGGAGTGGCTACACCTTC. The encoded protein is CASSVGRAGSGYTF. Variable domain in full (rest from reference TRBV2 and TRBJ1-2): EPEVTQTPSHQVTQMGQEVILRCVPISNHLYFYWYRQILGQKVEFLVSFYNNEISEKSEIFDDQFSVERPDGSNFTLKIRSTKLEDSAMYFCASSVGRAGSGYTFGSGTRLTVV.

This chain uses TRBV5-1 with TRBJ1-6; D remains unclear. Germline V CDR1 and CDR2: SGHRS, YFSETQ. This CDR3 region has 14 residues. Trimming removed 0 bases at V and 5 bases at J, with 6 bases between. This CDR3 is CASSLDRNNSPLHF. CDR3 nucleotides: TGCGCCAGCAGCTTGGACAGAAATAATTCACCCCTCCACTTT.

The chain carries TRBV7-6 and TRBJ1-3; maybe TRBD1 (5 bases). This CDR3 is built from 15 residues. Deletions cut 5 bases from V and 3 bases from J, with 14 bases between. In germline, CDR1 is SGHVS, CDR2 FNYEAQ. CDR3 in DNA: TGTGCCAGCAGCCTCGGACACTTCAATGGAAACACCATATATTTT. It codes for CASSLGHFNGNTIYF.

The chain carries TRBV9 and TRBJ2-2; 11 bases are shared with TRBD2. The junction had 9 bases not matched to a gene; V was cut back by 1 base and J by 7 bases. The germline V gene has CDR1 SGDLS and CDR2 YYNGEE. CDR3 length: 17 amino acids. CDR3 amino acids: CASSVLGLAGGVGELFF. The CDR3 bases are TGTGCCAGCAGCGTATTGGGGCTAGCGGGGGGTGTCGGGGAGCTGTTTTTT. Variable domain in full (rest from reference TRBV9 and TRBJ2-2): DSGVTQTPKHLITATGQRVTLRCSPRSGDLSVYWYQQSLDQGLQFLIQYYNGEERAKGNILERFSAQQFPDLHSELNLSSLELGDSALYFCASSVLGLAGGVGELFFGEGSRLTVL.